The clone carrying this TCR beta chain has more than one count but fewer than ten. Its antigen is not known. The read terminates 3 residues ahead of where the CDR3 ends, so the germline J gene completes it. Most patients and controls had Caucasian heritage. Each donor provided roughly 4.5 to 9 ml of heparinized whole blood. This specimen comes from a study of T cell clonality in common variable immunodeficiency. Findings of the study overall: Fewer TCRbeta clones were shared among CVID subjects than controls. CVID subjects showed higher TCRbeta clonality than healthy controls.

Some clones are missing from TCRdb's copy, which holds only in-frame ones; the method was immunoSEQ multiplex PCR. Observed in the sample are 55,000 or so clones, none of them singletons. V shed 4 bases and J shed 1 base, with 14 bases lying between them. The CDR3 runs to 15 residues. CDR1 and CDR2 (germline): SGHKS, YYEKEE (reference sequence). The receptor was derived from a person aged 18 to 70 in good health. The source material was peripheral blood mononuclear cells. The chain combines TRBV5-5 with TRBJ1-1, with a tentative D call TRBD1 (5 bases). The CDR3: CASSSQGSANTEAFF. The part of the CDR3 DNA that was read is TGTGCCAGCAGCAGTCAGGGTTCGGCGAACACTGAA.